The present T cell receptor (beta chain) was sequenced within a study of cytomegalovirus exposure and HLA in healthy donors. This clone was seen more than once but under ten times. Both 60 Vbeta primers and 13 Jbeta primers went into the PCR. The table came from immunoSEQ multiplex PCR; TCRdb's copy has only in-frame clones and leaves some out. The table has about 150,000 clones, 68% seen once; the top ten hold approximately 4.3%. This CDR3 contains 14 residues. Per the germline V gene, CDR1 is SGHNT and CDR2 is YYREEE (reference sequence). Trimming removed 1 base from V and 6 bases from J, with 11 bases in between.

The sequence came from a man aged 55 to 70 in good health and CMV-seronegative. Sequencing was done on a sample of PBMCs. This chain connects TRBV5-4 to TRBJ2-1; D possibly corresponds to TRBD1 (6 bases). The CDR3 bases are TGTGCCAGCAGCTTGTTGACCAGGGGCAATGAGCAGTTCTTC. Its protein product is CASSLLTRGNEQFF.